The TCR beta chain under discussion was sequenced for a study of T cell changes during pregnancy in multiple sclerosis. Unmatched junction bases numbered 6, after V lost 4 bases and J lost 3 bases. Germline V gene lookup returns CDR1 MRHNA and CDR2 SNTAGT. The CDR3 runs to 15 residues. The table came from immunoSEQ multiplex PCR; TCRdb's copy has only in-frame clones and leaves some out. The sample yields several thousand clones, 85% to 90% seen once. The chain is built from TRBV6-4 and TRBJ2-1; 7 positions agree with TRBD2. The sequencing used CD8+ T cells from peripheral blood mononuclear cells, collected in the first trimester of pregnancy. The clonotype was recovered from a female donor in good health, enrolled as a control in a pregnancy study. CDR3 in amino acids: CASSAGTSDYNEQFF. Written as DNA, the CDR3 is TGTGCCAGCAGTGCAGGAACTAGCGACTACAATGAGCAGTTCTTC.